The 8 T cell receptor beta chains presented below share a single source sample, sequenced in a study of T cell repertoires in cytomegalovirus infection. One entry per CDR3 protein results from TCRdb running MiXCR on the reads. The sample shows about 500,000 distinct CDR3 sequences, more than 30% of them seen only once. For these receptors, no antigen is known. The sample here was cultured PBMCs, taken from culture after CMV antigen stimulation. The receptor source for this set is a human donor in good health (CMV status not recorded). Some clones in this sample may be carry-over from other donors' samples.

This clonotype has ten or more counts. The chain uses TRBV7-9 and TRBJ2-5; 9 nucleotides match TRBD2. J lost 2 bases, V lost 3 bases, and 1 base had no gene match. The CDR3 is 14 residues long. The germline gives CDR1 SEHNR, CDR2 FQNEAQ (reference sequence). The CDR3: CASSFLAGQETQYF. CDR3 coding DNA: TGTGCCAGCAGCTTCCTAGCGGGGCAAGAGACCCAGTACTTC.

This clonotype was observed a handful of times. This chain uses TRBV11-3 with TRBJ2-3; 9 nucleotides align to TRBD2. The CDR3 has 17 amino acids. Germline assignment: CDR1 SGHNT and CDR2 YENEEA. V shed 1 base and J 5 bases; nucleotides not matched to a gene: 10. CDR3 in DNA: TGTGCCAGCAGCTTAGGAACCTTCGGAGCGGGAGGAGATACGCAGTATTTT. Its protein product is CASSLGTFGAGGDTQYF.

As concerns this clonotype: One junction end disagrees with the germline gene, perhaps due to a read error. The chain's CDR3 is CASSMQTEDFF. DNA of the CDR3: TGTGCCAGCAGCATGCAAACTGAAGATTTCTTT. The chain links TRBV7-9 to TRBJ1-1; no firm D call. The germline CDR1 and CDR2 sequences are SEHNR and FQNEAQ (reference sequence). The CDR3 contains 11 residues.

This clonotype has a count of ten or more. This chain joins TRBV7-9 and TRBJ2-3, with 13 positions matching TRBD2. The V gene end was trimmed by 2 bases and the J gene end by 2 bases; junction bases not matched to a gene: 10. The CDR3 runs 19 residues. In germline, CDR1 is SEHNR, CDR2 FQNEAQ (reference sequence). The CDR3, as DNA: TGTGCCAGCAGCTTAAGGACTAGCGGGAGATTGGGGCCCACAGATACGCAGTATTTT. Translation: CASSLRTSGRLGPTDTQYF.

The V call is TRBV4-3, the J call TRBJ1-4; 7 bases are a match to TRBD1. The length of the CDR3 is 16 residues. Germline-derived CDR1 and CDR2 are LGHNA and YSLEER. V shed 2 bases, J shed 4 bases, and the junction held 7 bases outside the gene matches. The CDR3 bases are TGCGCCAGCAGCCAAAAAAACAGGGGCTATAATGAAAAACTGTTTTTT. It specifies CASSQKNRGYNEKLFF.

V gene TRBV7-9 combines with J gene TRBJ2-5; 9 nucleotides align to TRBD2. CDR1 is SEHNR, CDR2 FQNEAQ, per germline (reference sequence). V shed 1 base and J 2 bases; nucleotides not matched to a gene: 5. This CDR3 has 16 residues. The CDR3 spells CASSLVGSGGQETQYF. The DNA for the CDR3 is TGTGCCAGCAGCTTAGTTGGTAGCGGGGGACAAGAGACCCAGTACTTC.

The rearrangement links TRBV4-3 to TRBJ1-1; the D is unclear. CDR3 length equals 14 residues. Per germline, CDR1 LGHNA and CDR2 YSLEER. V was shortened by 3 bases and J by 3 bases, with 11 bases between the two germline ends. CDR3 sequence (DNA): TGCGCCAGCAGCCAGGATTTTCAACACACTGAAGCTTTCTTT. This encodes CASSQDFQHTEAFF.

V and J are TRBV6-5 and TRBJ2-5, with D possibly matching TRBD2 (5 bases). CDR1 is MNHEY and CDR2 is SVGAGI in the germline V gene. The CDR3 sequence is 16 residues long. V was shortened by 0 bases and J by 2 bases, with 13 bases between the two germline ends. CDR3 sequence reads: CASSYSRARTQETQYF. For the CDR3, the DNA is TGTGCCAGCAGTTACTCGAGGGCCCGAACTCAAGAGACCCAGTACTTC.